The 27 T cell receptor beta chains reported below all come from one sample, sequenced in a study of T cell responses to AZD1222 COVID-19 vaccine. Libraries were prepared by immunoSEQ multiplex PCR; TCRdb keeps only in-frame clonotypes and omits some of them. This sample yields 40,000 to 55,000 clones, of which 86% are seen a single time; less than 7% belongs to the top ten. This sample comprised peripheral blood, obtained 28 days after the second AZD1222 dose. The source of these receptors is an adult who received the AZD1222 COVID-19 vaccine.

The V and J genes are TRBV10-3 and TRBJ1-5; D is uncertain. Germline lookup yields CDR1 ENHRY and CDR2 SYGVKD. Trimming took 3 bases from V and 0 from J, leaving 9 bases between them. The CDR3 loop spans 15 amino acids. The CDR3 nucleotides read TGTGCCATCAGTGACCTAATGGTTAGCAATCAGCCCCAGCATTTT. Translated, it gives CAISDLMVSNQPQHF.

The chain combines TRBV6-5 with TRBJ1-6; D is perhaps TRBD1 (5 bases). Per the germline V gene, CDR1 is MNHEY and CDR2 is SVGAGI. V was cut by 7 bases and J by 2 bases, with 12 bases left in between. The CDR3 has 15 residues. CDR3 coding DNA: TGTGCCAGCACCCCCAGGGAGACCTATAATTCACCCCTCCACTTT. Protein product: CASTPRETYNSPLHF.

The chain joins TRBV9 to TRBJ2-7, with a possible D match to TRBD1 (5 bases). Per the germline V gene, CDR1 is SGDLS and CDR2 is YYNGEE. The CDR3 length is 14 residues. V lost 3 bases and J 0 bases, leaving 10 bases between the germline ends. The CDR3 sequence is CASSATGSSYEQYF. The CDR3 DNA reads TGTGCCAGCAGCGCTACAGGTTCCTCCTACGAGCAGTACTTC.

V is TRBV6-2 or TRBV6-3 and J is TRBJ2-5; D is unresolved. V was clipped by 5 bases and J by 0 bases, with 7 bases between them. The length of the CDR3 is 13 residues. Per germline, CDR1 MNHEY and CDR2 SVGEGT. CDR3 nucleotides: TGTGCCAGCAGTCGGGTCTACCAAGAGACCCAGTACTTC. Translation: CASSRVYQETQYF.

This clone was seen a few times. The V call is TRBV6-5, the J call TRBJ2-7; D uncertain. V lost 4 bases to trimming and J lost 3 bases, with 4 bases between them. This CDR3 spans 11 amino acids. In germline, CDR1 is MNHEY, CDR2 SVGAGI. The CDR3 DNA reads TGTGCCAGCAGTTGGCACTACGAGCAGTACTTC. Translation: CASSWHYEQYF.

V is TRBV5-4 and J is TRBJ2-2, with 9 bases lining up with TRBD2. Trimming at V came to 4 bases and at J to 4 bases, leaving 11 bases not matched to a gene. Germline values: CDR1 SGHNT, CDR2 YYREEE (reference sequence). The CDR3 runs to 17 residues. CDR3 coding DNA: TGTGCCAGCAGCCCCCGTGACGGCGGGAGGGCCACCGGGGAGCTGTTTTTT. This gives the protein CASSPRDGGRATGELFF.

This clone was seen more than once but under ten times. V gene TRBV7-2 combines with J gene TRBJ1-2; D is uncertain. Trimming removed 4 bases at V and 4 bases at J, with 13 bases between. CDR3 length equals 14 residues. Germline V CDR1 and CDR2: SGHTA, FQGNSA. The CDR3 DNA reads as TGTGCCAGCAGCTCCTGGAGCGGAATCTATGGCTACACCTTC. Its translation is CASSSWSGIYGYTF.

This chain joins TRBV7-3 and TRBJ1-4; no definite D call. Germline V CDR1 and CDR2: SGHTA, FQGTGA. V lost 5 bases and J 8 bases, leaving 9 bases between the germline ends. The CDR3 is made up of 12 amino acids. CDR3 in DNA: TGTGCCAGCAGCCCTTTTTGGGAAAAACTGTTTTTT. This gives the protein CASSPFWEKLFF.

The CDR3 DNA sequence: TGCGCCAGCACCCTGGGGCCAGCGAGCTCCTACAATGAGCAGTTCTTC. It translates to CASTLGPASSYNEQFF. The chain combines TRBV5-1 with TRBJ2-1, with D possibly being TRBD1 (5 bases). CDR1 and CDR2 from the germline V gene are SGHRS and YFSETQ. The CDR3 is 16 residues long. Trimming removed 6 bases at V and 0 bases at J, with 16 bases between.

The chain uses TRBV30 and TRBJ2-7, with 8 bases fitting TRBD1. CDR3 length equals 13 residues. The germline V gene has CDR1 GTSNPN and CDR2 SVGIG (reference sequence). The junction had 4 bases not matched to a gene; V was cut back by 4 bases and J by 2 bases. For the CDR3, the DNA is TGTGCCTGGACGGGGACAGGCGCCTACGAGCAGTACTTC. Its translation is CAWTGTGAYEQYF.

The rearrangement links TRBV7-9 to TRBJ1-6, with 10 bases that match TRBD1. The CDR3 extends over 14 amino acids. V shed 5 bases and J 10 bases; nucleotides not matched to a gene: 5. From germline, CDR1 is SEHNR and CDR2 FQNEAQ (reference sequence). This CDR3 reads CASSPGTGVSPLHF. The CDR3 DNA follows: TGTGCCAGCAGCCCCGGGACAGGGGTCTCACCCCTCCACTTT.

This sequence joins TRBV24-1 and TRBJ2-2; TRBD1 matches 9 bases. CDR1 is KGHDR and CDR2 is SFDVKD in the germline V gene. The trim removed 4 bases at V and 4 bases at J, leaving 6 bases unmatched. This CDR3 spans 16 amino acids. The CDR3 sequence: CATSEPGTGTTGELFF. The CDR3 nucleotides are TGTGCCACCAGTGAACCCGGGACAGGGACCACCGGGGAGCTGTTTTTT.

The chain has TRBV5-5 and TRBJ2-5, with 9 bases that match TRBD1. The CDR3 extends over 16 amino acids. The trim removed 0 bases at V and 5 bases at J, leaving 8 bases unmatched. The germline gives CDR1 SGHKS, CDR2 YYEKEE (reference sequence). CDR3 sequence: CASSLGAGQGLETQYF. In nucleotides, the CDR3 is TGTGCCAGCAGCTTGGGAGCGGGACAGGGATTGGAGACCCAGTACTTC. Drawing the rest from reference TRBV5-5 and TRBJ2-5, the complete variable domain is DAGVTQSPTHLIKTRGQQVTLRCSPISGHKSVSWYQQVLGQGPQFIFQYYEKEERGRGNFPDRFSARQFPNYSSELNVNALLLGDSALYLCASSLGAGQGLETQYFGPGTRLLVL.

The rearrangement uses TRBV6-2 or TRBV6-3 and TRBJ2-2, with D possibly matching TRBD1 (5 bases). Per germline, CDR1 MNHEY and CDR2 SVGEGT. Trimming took 2 bases from V and 8 from J, leaving 18 bases between them. The CDR3 extends over 16 amino acids. CDR3 sequence (DNA): TGTGCCAGCAGTTACCCGGACACGTCCTCGCGAGGGGAGCTGTTTTTT. This gives the protein CASSYPDTSSRGELFF.

The rearrangement uses TRBV3-1 (or the pseudogene TRBV3-2) and TRBJ2-6, with a possible D match to TRBD1 (6 bases). Germline V gene data show CDR1 as LGHDT and CDR2 as YNNKEL (reference sequence). Trimming stripped 1 base from V and 0 bases from J, with 10 bases between. This CDR3 has 17 residues. For the CDR3, the DNA is TGTGCCAGCAGCCAAGGGGACATGGTCTCTGGGGCCAACGTCCTGACTTTC. Its protein product is CASSQGDMVSGANVLTF.

The V call is TRBV28, the J call TRBJ1-1; perhaps TRBD1 as D (6 bases). This CDR3 comprises 15 residues. Trimming shortened V by 6 bases and J by 1 base, and 15 bases separated the two germline ends. Germline assignment: CDR1 MDHEN and CDR2 SYDVKM. The DNA for the CDR3 is TGTGCCAGCAGGTCCGGGGGCAGGGGGAACACTGAAGCTTTCTTT. It translates to CASRSGGRGNTEAFF.

The chain uses TRBV9 and TRBJ1-1; TRBD1 might be the D (6 bases). Germline lookup yields CDR1 SGDLS and CDR2 YYNGEE. The ends were cut back, 2 bases at V and 5 bases at J, with 16 bases in the middle. The CDR3 extends over 15 amino acids. DNA for the CDR3: TGTGCCAGCAGCGTTGGGGGGGCGCTTGGAACTGAAGCTTTCTTT. Amino acid sequence: CASSVGGALGTEAFF.

The chain uses TRBV28 and TRBJ2-7; D unresolved. Germline V CDR1 and CDR2: MDHEN, SYDVKM. This CDR3 has 12 amino acids. V lost 8 bases and J lost 5, with 13 bases in between. CDR3 loop: CASCYGPHEQYF. The DNA for the CDR3 is TGTGCCAGCTGCTACGGGCCCCACGAGCAGTACTTC.

This rearrangement joins TRBV28 to TRBJ1-5, with 7 bases lining up with TRBD1. In germline, CDR1 is MDHEN, CDR2 SYDVKM. The CDR3 has 17 amino acids. V shed 5 bases and J 3 bases; nucleotides not matched to a gene: 13. The CDR3 is CASSLPNEGANNQPQHF. The CDR3 DNA sequence: TGTGCCAGCAGTCTACCCAACGAGGGGGCGAACAATCAGCCCCAGCATTTT.

The genes are TRBV2 and TRBJ2-2; D is ambiguous. The ends were cut back, 4 bases at V and 0 bases at J, with 9 bases in the middle. Per germline, CDR1 SNHLY and CDR2 FYNNEI. The CDR3 is made up of 15 amino acids. The CDR3 DNA sequence: TGTGCCAGCAGTGTAGTCAGATCGAACACCGGGGAGCTGTTTTTT. It translates to CASSVVRSNTGELFF.

The chain joins TRBV18 to TRBJ2-7; the match to TRBD1 covers 10 bases. The CDR3 sequence is 13 residues long. After removal of 4 bases from V and 9 bases from J, the junction contained 6 bases not matched to a gene. Germline-derived CDR1 and CDR2 are KGHSH and LQKENI. CDR3 region: CASSRGQGGGQYF. The CDR3 nucleotides read TGTGCCAGCTCACGTGGACAGGGGGGCGGGCAGTACTTC.

The chain has TRBV3-1 (or the pseudogene TRBV3-2) and TRBJ2-3, with D possibly being TRBD2 (5 bases). This CDR3 is built from 16 residues. Germline loops: CDR1 LGHDT, CDR2 YNNKEL (reference sequence). V lost 1 base and J lost 3, with 14 bases in between. The CDR3 spells CASSQVPGSETDTQYF. The CDR3 DNA reads TGTGCCAGCAGCCAAGTCCCGGGAAGTGAGACAGATACGCAGTATTTT.

This chain links TRBV20-1 with TRBJ2-1; 7 nucleotides match TRBD1. Germline CDR1 and CDR2: DFQATT and SNEGSKA (reference sequence). The V segment lost 6 bases and the J segment 7 bases; nucleotides outside the gene matches: 3. The CDR3 has 11 amino acids. CDR3 region: CSAAQGNEQFF. Here the CDR3 DNA reads TGCAGTGCGGCACAGGGGAATGAGCAGTTCTTC.

This chain links TRBV11-3 with TRBJ2-3; TRBD2 matches at 11 bases. This CDR3 is 17 amino acids long. Germline CDR1 reads SGHNT; CDR2 reads YENEEA. Losses at the gene ends were 5 bases for V and 0 bases for J; bases not matched to a gene: 7. CDR3 bases: TGTGCCAGCAGCCCAGTCGGGACTAGCGGAAGCACAGATACGCAGTATTTT. Amino acid sequence: CASSPVGTSGSTDTQYF.

The chain employs TRBV27 and TRBJ2-5; unclear D gene. This CDR3 is 13 amino acids long. From germline, CDR1 is MNHEY and CDR2 SMNVEV (reference sequence). The ends were cut back, 3 bases at V and 4 bases at J, with 9 bases in the middle. The CDR3 DNA reads TGTGCCAGCAGTTTTCAAGTAAGAGAGACCCAGTACTTC. This encodes CASSFQVRETQYF.

The chain combines TRBV28 with TRBJ2-2; a weak D match, TRBD1 (6 bases). Trimming cost V 6 bases and J 9 bases, with 20 bases left between them. Looked up from germline, CDR1 is MDHEN and CDR2 is SYDVKM. The CDR3 is 15 residues long. CDR3 residues: CASRKTGISGRELFF. The CDR3 region has the DNA TGTGCCAGCAGGAAAACAGGGATATCAGGCCGGGAGCTGTTTTTT.

Only one count was recorded for this clone. The chain combines TRBV4-3 with TRBJ2-7, with a possible D match to TRBD1 (6 bases). The CDR3 covers 15 residues. Trimming removed 1 base at V and 4 bases at J, with 14 bases between. Germline V gene data show CDR1 as LGHNA and CDR2 as YSLEER. The CDR3 DNA follows: TGCGCCAGCAGCCAAGCTTTACAGGGAGAATACGAGCAGTACTTC. Protein product: CASSQALQGEYEQYF.